This passage covers 3 T cell receptor beta chains from one sample sequenced in a study of cytotoxic CD8 clonotypes in ibrutinib-treated CLL. Data came from immunoSEQ multiplex PCR; TCRdb stores just in-frame clones and leaves some out. The data contain 100,000 to 150,000 clones, approximately 85% of them singletons. The starting material was PBMCs, obtained after 24 months of ibrutinib treatment. The origin of the receptors is a human donor with chronic lymphocytic leukemia.

The rearrangement joins TRBV29-1 to TRBJ2-7; D perhaps matches TRBD1 (6 bases). This CDR3 is built from 14 residues. Germline-derived CDR1 and CDR2 are SQVTM and ANQGSEA. Trimming removed 0 bases at V and 5 bases at J, with 14 bases between. CDR3 DNA: TGCAGCGTTGAAGAGTTGGCAGGGGACGACGAGCAGTACTTC. Translation: CSVEELAGDDEQYF.

This chain connects TRBV6-1 to TRBJ1-4; D gene ambiguous. The V end was cut by 4 bases, the J end by 0 bases, with 9 bases between. Germline CDR1 MNHNS, CDR2 SASEGT. The CDR3 runs 15 residues. This CDR3 reads CASSVPGTTNEKLFF. DNA of the CDR3: TGTGCCAGCAGTGTTCCGGGAACAACTAATGAAAAACTGTTTTTT.

V usage is TRBV5-1 and J usage is TRBJ2-3; D remains ambiguous. This CDR3 has 14 amino acids. CDR1 and CDR2 (germline): SGHRS, YFSETQ. V was pared by 2 bases and J by 1 base, with 8 bases between. This CDR3 reads CASSLGRGTDTQYF. The CDR3 coding sequence is TGCGCCAGCAGCTTAGGTAGGGGCACAGATACGCAGTATTTT. Full variable domain (remainder filled in from reference TRBV5-1 and TRBJ2-3): KAGVTQTPRYLIKTRGQQVTLSCSPISGHRSVSWYQQTPGQGLQFLFEYFSETQRNKGNFPGRFSGRQFSNSRSEMNVSTLELGDSALYLCASSLGRGTDTQYFGPGTRLTVL.